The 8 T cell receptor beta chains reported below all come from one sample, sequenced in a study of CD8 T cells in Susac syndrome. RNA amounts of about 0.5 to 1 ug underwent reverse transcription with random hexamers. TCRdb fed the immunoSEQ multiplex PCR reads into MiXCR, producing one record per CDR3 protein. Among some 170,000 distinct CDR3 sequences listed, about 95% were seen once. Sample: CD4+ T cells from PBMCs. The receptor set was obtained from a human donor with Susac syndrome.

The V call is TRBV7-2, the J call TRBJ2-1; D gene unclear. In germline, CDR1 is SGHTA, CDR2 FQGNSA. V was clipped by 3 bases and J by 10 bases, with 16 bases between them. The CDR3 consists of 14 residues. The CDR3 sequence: CASSLWTGPREQFF. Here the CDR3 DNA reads TGTGCCAGCAGCTTGTGGACGGGCCCGAGAGAGCAGTTCTTC.

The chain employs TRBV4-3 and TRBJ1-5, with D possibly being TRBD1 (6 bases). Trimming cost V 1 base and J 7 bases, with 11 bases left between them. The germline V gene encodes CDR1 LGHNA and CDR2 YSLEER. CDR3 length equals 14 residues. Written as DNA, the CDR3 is TGCGCCAGCAGCCAAGGACAGGCCGGACAGCCCCAGCATTTT. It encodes CASSQGQAGQPQHF.

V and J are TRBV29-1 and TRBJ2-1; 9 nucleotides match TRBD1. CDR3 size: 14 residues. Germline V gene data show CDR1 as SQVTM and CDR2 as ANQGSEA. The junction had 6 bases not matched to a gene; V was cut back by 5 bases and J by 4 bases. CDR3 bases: TGCAGCGTTACCGGGACAGGGCTATACAATGAGCAGTTCTTC. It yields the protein CSVTGTGLYNEQFF.

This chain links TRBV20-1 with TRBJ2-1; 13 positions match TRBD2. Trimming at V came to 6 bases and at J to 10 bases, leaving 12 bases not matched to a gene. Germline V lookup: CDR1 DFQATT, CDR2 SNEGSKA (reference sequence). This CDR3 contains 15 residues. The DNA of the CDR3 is TGCAGTGCGTCAACTAGCGGGAGGGCCCGGAAGGAGCAGTTCTTC. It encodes CSASTSGRARKEQFF.

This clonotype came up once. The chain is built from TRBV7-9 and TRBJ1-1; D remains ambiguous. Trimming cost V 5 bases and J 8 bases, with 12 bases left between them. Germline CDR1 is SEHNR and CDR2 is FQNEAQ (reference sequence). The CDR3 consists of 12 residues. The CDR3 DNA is TGTGCCAGCAGCCCCTCAAAACTAGAAGCTTTCTTT. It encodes CASSPSKLEAFF.

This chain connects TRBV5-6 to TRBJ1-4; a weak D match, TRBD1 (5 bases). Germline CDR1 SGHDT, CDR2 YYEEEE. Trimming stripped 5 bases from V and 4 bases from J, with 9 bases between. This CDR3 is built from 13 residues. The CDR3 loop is CASSWGLNEKLFF. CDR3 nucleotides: TGTGCCAGCAGTTGGGGCCTTAATGAAAAACTGTTTTTT.

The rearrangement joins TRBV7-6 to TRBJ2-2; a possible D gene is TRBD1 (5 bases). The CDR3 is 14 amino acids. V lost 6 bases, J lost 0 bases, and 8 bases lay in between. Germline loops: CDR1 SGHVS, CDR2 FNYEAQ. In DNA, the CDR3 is TGTGCCAGCAGGACAGATTCGAACACCGGGGAGCTGTTTTTT. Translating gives CASRTDSNTGELFF.

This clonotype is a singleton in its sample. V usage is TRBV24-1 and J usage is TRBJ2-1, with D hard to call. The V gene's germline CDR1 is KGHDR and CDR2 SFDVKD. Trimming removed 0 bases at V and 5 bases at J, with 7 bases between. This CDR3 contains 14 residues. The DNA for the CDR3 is TGTGCCACCAGTGATTTGCGGATGGACAATGAGCAGTTCTTC. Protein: CATSDLRMDNEQFF.